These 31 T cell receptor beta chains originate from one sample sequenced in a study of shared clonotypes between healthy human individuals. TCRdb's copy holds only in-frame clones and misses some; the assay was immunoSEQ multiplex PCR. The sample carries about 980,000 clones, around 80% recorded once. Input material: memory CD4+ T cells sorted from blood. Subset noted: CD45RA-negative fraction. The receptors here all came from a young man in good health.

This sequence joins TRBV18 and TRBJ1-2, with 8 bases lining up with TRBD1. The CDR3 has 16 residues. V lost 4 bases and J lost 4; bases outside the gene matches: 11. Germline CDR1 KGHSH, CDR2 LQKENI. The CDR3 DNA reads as TGTGCCAGCTCACAGGGACAGGCTCCCACTACCTATGGCTACACCTTC. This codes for CASSQGQAPTTYGYTF.

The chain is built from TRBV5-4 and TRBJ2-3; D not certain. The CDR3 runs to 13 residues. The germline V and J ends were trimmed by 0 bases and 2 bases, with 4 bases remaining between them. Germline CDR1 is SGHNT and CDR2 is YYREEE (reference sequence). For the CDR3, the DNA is TGTGCCAGCAGCTTGGGACACACAGATACGCAGTATTTT. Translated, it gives CASSLGHTDTQYF. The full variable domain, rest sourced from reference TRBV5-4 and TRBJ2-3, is ETGVTQSPTHLIKTRGQQVTLRCSSQSGHNTVSWYQQALGQGPQFIFQYYREEENGRGNFPPRFSGLQFPNYSSELNVNALELDDSALYLCASSLGHTDTQYFGPGTRLTVL.

The CDR3: CASSLKRWVLEQETQYF. CDR3 DNA sequence: TGTGCCAGCAGCTTAAAACGGTGGGTCCTGGAACAAGAGACCCAGTACTTC. The J gene is TRBJ2-5, the V gene TRBV11-2; D is unresolved. The germline V gene encodes CDR1 SGHAT and CDR2 FQNNGV. V lost 2 bases and J lost 2, with 18 bases in between. The CDR3 sequence is 17 residues long.

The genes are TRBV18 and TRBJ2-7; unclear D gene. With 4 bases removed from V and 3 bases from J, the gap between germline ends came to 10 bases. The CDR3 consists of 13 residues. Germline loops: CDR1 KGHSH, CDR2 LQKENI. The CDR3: CASSLEDGYEQYF. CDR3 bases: TGTGCCAGCTCACTAGAGGACGGCTACGAGCAGTACTTC.

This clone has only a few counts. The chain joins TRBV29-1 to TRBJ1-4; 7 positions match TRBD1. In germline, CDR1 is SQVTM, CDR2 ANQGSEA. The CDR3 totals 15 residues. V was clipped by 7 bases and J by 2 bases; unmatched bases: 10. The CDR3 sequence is CSAVRQGGTNEKLFF. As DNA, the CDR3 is TGCAGCGCCGTTAGACAGGGTGGGACTAATGAAAAACTGTTTTTT. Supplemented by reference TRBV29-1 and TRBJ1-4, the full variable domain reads SAVISQKPSRDICQRGTSLTIQCQVDSQVTMMFWYRQQPGQSLTLIATANQGSEATYESGFVIDKFPISRPNLTFSTLTVSNMSPEDSSIYLCSAVRQGGTNEKLFFGSGTQLSVL.

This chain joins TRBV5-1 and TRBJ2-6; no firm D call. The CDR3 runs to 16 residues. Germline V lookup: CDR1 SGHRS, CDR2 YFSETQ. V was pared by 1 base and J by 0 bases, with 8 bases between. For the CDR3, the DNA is TGCGCCAGCAGCTTGCTGGCAAACTCTGGGGCCAACGTCCTGACTTTC. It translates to CASSLLANSGANVLTF.

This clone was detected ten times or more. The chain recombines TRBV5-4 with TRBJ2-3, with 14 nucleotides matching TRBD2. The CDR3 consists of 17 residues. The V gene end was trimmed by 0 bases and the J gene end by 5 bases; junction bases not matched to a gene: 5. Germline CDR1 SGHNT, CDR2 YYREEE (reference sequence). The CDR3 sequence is CASSLGLAGGREDTQYF. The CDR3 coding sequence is TGTGCCAGCAGCTTGGGACTAGCGGGGGGGCGAGAAGATACGCAGTATTTT.

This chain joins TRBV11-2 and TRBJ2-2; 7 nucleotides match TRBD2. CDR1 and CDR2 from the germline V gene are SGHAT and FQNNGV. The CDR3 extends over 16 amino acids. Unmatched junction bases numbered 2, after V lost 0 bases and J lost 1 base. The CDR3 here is CASSLDGGGNTGELFF. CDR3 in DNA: TGTGCCAGCAGCTTAGATGGCGGGGGGAACACCGGGGAGCTGTTTTTT.

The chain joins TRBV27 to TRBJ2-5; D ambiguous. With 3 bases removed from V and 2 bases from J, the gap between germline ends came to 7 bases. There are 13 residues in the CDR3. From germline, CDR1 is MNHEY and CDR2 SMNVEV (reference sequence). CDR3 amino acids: CASSFWGQETQYF. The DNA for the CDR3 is TGTGCCAGCAGTTTTTGGGGTCAAGAGACCCAGTACTTC.

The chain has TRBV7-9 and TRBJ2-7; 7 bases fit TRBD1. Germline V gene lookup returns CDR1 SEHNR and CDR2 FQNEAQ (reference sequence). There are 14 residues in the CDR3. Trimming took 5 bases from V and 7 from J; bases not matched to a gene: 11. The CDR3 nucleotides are TGTGCCAGCAGCGCGATCGACAGGGCGGTTGAGCAGTACTTC. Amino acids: CASSAIDRAVEQYF.

CDR3 nucleotides: TGTGCCTGGAGGTCACAGGGGGCAGGGAATTCACCCCTCCACTTT. Its protein product is CAWRSQGAGNSPLHF. The chain is built from TRBV30 and TRBJ1-6, with TRBD1 matching 9 bases. The ends lost 3 bases at V and 7 bases at J; junction bases unmatched: 7. This CDR3 region has 15 residues. Germline V gene lookup returns CDR1 GTSNPN and CDR2 SVGIG (reference sequence).

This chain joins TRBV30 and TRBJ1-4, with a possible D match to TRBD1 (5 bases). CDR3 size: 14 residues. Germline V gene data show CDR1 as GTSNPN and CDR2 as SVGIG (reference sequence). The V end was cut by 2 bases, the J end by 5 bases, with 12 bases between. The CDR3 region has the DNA TGTGCCTGGAGTTTAGGGGCGAACAATGAAAAACTGTTTTTT. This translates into CAWSLGANNEKLFF.

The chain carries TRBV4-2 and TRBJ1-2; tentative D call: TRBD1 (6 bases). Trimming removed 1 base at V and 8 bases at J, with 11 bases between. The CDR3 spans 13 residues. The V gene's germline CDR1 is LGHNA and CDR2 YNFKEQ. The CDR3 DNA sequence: TGTGCCAGCAGCCAAGCTCAGGGGATAGGCTACACCTTC. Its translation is CASSQAQGIGYTF.

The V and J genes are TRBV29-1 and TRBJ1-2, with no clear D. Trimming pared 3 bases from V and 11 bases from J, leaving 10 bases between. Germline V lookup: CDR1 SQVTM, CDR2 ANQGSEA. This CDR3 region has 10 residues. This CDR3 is CSVEQAGYTF. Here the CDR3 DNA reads TGCAGCGTTGAGCAAGCTGGGTACACCTTC.

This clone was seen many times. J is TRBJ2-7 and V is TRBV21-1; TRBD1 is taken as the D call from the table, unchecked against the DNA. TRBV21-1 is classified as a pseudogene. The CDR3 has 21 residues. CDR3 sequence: CASSKTLNRDRGPPEKVEQYF. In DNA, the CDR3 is TGTGCCAGCAGCAAAACCCTGAACCGGGACAGGGGGCCCCCAGAGAAGGTCGAGCAGTACTTC.

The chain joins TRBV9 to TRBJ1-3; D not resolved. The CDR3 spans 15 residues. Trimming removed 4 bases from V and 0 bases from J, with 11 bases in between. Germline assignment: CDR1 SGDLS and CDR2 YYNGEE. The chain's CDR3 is CASSPTQHSGNTIYF. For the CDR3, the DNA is TGTGCCAGCAGCCCAACCCAACACTCTGGAAACACCATATATTTT.

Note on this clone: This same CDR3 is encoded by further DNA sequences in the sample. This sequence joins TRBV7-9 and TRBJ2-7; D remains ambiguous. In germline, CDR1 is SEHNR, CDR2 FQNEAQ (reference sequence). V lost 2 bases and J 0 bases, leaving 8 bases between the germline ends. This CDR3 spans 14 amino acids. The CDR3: CASSLSESSYEQYF. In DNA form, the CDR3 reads TGTGCCAGCAGCTTATCAGAGAGCTCCTACGAGCAGTACTTC.

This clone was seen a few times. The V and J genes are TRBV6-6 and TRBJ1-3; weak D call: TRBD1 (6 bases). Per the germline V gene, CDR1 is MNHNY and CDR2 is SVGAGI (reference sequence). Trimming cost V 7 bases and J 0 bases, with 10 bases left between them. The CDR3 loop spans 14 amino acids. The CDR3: CASTDRLSGNTIYF. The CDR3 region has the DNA TGTGCCAGCACCGACAGGCTCTCTGGAAACACCATATATTTT.

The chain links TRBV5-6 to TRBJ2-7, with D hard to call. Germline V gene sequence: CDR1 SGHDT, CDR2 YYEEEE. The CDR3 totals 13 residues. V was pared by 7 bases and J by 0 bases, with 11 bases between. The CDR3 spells CASRFLSSYEQYF. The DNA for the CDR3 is TGTGCCAGCCGGTTTCTCAGCTCCTACGAGCAGTACTTC.

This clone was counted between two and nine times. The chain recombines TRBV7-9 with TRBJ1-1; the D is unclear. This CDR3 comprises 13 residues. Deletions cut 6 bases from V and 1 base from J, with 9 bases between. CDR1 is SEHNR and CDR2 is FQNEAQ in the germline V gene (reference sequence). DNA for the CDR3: TGTGCCAGCAGTCCGGCCCCGAACACTGAAGCTTTCTTT. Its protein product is CASSPAPNTEAFF.

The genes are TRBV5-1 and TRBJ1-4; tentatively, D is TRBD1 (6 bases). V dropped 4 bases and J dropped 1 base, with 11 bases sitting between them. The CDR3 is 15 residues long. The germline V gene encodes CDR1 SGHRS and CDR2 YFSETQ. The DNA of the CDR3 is TGCGCCAGCAGCGCCCAAGGGGGAACTAATGAAAAACTGTTTTTT. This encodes CASSAQGGTNEKLFF.

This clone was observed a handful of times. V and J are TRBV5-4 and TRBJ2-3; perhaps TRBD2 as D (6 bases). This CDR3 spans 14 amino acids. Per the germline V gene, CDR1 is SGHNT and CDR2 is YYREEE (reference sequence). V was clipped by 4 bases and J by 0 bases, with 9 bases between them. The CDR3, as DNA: TGTGCCAGCAGCCGACTAGAAAGCACAGATACGCAGTATTTT. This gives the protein CASSRLESTDTQYF.

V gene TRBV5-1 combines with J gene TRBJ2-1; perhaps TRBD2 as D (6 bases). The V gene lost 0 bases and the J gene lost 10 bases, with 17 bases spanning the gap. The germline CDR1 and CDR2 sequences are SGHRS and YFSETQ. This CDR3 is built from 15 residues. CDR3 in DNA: TGCGCCAGCAGCTTGGCCCGGGCGGACTACACGGAGCAGTTCTTC. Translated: CASSLARADYTEQFF.

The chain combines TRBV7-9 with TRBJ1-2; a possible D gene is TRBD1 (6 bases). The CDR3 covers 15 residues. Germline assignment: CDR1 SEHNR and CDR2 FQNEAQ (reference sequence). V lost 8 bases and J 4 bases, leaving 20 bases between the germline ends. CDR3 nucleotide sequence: TGTGCCAGCGGATTGCCTAGGGGGACCTCCTATGGCTACACCTTC. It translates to CASGLPRGTSYGYTF.

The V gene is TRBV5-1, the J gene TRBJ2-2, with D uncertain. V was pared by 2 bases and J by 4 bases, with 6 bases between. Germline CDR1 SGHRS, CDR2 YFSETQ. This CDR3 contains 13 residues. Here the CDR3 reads CASSFLFTGELFF. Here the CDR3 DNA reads TGCGCCAGCAGCTTTCTGTTCACCGGGGAGCTGTTTTTT.

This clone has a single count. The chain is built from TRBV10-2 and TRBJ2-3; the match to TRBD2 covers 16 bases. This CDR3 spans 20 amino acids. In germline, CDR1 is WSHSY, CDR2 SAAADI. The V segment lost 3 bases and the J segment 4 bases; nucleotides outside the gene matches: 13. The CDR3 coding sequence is TGCGCCAGCAGTGACTCATCGGGACTAGCGGGAGGGATCTTACCAGATACGCAGTATTTT. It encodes CASSDSSGLAGGILPDTQYF.

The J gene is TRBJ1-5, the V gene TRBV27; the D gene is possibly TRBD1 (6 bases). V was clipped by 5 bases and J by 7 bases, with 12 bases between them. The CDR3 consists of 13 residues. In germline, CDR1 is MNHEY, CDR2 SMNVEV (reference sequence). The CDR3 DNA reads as TGTGCCAGCAGTGAAGGGGGTGGACAGCCCCAGCATTTT. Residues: CASSEGGGQPQHF.

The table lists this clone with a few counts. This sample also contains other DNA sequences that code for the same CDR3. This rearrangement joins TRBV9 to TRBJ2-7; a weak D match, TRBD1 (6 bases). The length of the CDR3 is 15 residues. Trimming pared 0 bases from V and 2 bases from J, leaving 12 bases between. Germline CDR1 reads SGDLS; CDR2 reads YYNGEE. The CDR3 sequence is CASSVASGATYEQYF. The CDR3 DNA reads TGTGCCAGCAGCGTAGCTTCAGGGGCCACCTACGAGCAGTACTTC.

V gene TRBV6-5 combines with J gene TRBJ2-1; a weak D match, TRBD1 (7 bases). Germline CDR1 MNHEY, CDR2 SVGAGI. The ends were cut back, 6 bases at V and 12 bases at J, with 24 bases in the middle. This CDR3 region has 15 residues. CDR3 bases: TGTGCCAGCAGGCGGGACAGCCACGGTGGGTCTCGGCAGTTCTTC. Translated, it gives CASRRDSHGGSRQFF.

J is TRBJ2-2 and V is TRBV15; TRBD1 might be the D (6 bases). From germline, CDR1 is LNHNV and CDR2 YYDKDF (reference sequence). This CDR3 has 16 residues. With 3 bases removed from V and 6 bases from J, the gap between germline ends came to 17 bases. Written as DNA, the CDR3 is TGTGCCACCAGCAGTAGAGGGGGTCAGCTGGCCGGGGAGCTGTTTTTT. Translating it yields CATSSRGGQLAGELFF.

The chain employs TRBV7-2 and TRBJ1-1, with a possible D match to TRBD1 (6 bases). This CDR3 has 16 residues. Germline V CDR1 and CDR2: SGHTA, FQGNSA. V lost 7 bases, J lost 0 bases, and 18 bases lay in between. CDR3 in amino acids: CASILFPGHLNTEAFF. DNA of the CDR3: TGTGCCAGCATCCTATTCCCGGGACATCTGAACACTGAAGCTTTCTTT.